This paragraph covers one T cell receptor (beta chain) sequence. Its antigen is not identified. Germline V gene data show CDR1 as LGHNA and CDR2 as YSLEER. The CDR3 is 15 residues long. The record originates from a study of CXCR3-negative and CXCR3-positive naive CD8 T cells. Overall study results and limits: Partly lower CXCR3 expression followed cryopreservation, and most assays relied on fresh PBMCs. Diversity in memory CD8+ cells fell much lower than the comparably high levels seen in both naive subsets. In CXCR3-positive naive cells, the TRB CDR3s were more hydrophobic than in CXCR3-negative naive cells.

UMI-labeled TRB cDNA libraries were prepared by 5' RACE. TCRdb reprocessed the 5' RACE reads; each CDR3 protein has one entry and no DNA is given. This sample's table has about 150,000 distinct CDR3 sequences. Using triplicate sorts, 300,000 cells were collected each time from every CD8+ T cell subset. Naive CD8+ T cells showed a CD45RO-CCR7+CD27+CD95- phenotype. The chain combines TRBV4-3 with TRBJ2-7; the TRBD1 assignment by TCRdb is unverifiable without DNA. Material: naive CXCR3+ CD8+ T cells from blood. The subset denotes: CD45RO-CCR7+CD27+CD95- naive CD8+ T cells expressing CXCR3 (TNR3+). The sequence was collected from a human donor in good health. Some clones in this sample may be carry-over from other donors' samples. The CDR3 loop is CASSQGRGQGTEQYF.